This is a list of T cell receptor beta chains from one sample in a study of blood T cells in healthy people across ages. Each CDR3 protein is one row after TCRdb ran MiXCR on the 5' RACE reads. The table includes 650,000 to 800,000 distinct CDR3 sequences, roughly half detected once. Sequenced: blood. Source of these receptors: an elderly woman in good health. The CDR3 runs from the conserved cysteine through the conserved F or W. The D gene is left open where the match is weak. Clone size is shown for a subset of rows, as once, few, many or a class of expanded clone.

CDR3 protein	CDR3 DNA	clone size	V gene	J gene	D gene
CASSPWPRGEQFF	TGTGCCAGCAGCCCGTGGCCCCGGGGTGAGCAGTTCTTC	-	TRBV11-3	TRBJ2-1	-
CASSSGTGVHEQYF	TGTGCCAGCAGCTCCGGGACAGGGGTTCACGAGCAGTACTTC	few	TRBV7-2	TRBJ2-7	TRBD1
CASSRGQGVSYEQYF	TGCGCCAGCAGCCGAGGACAGGGGGTATCCTACGAGCAGTACTTC	-	TRBV4-3	TRBJ2-7	TRBD1
CASSDAQGEQYF	TGCGCCAGCAGTGACGCACAGGGCGAGCAGTACTTC	many	TRBV10-2	TRBJ2-7	-
CSALGPSRGAPSTDTQYF	TGCAGTGCCTTAGGGCCTAGCCGGGGCGCCCCTAGCACAGATACGCAGTATTTT	-	TRBV20-1	TRBJ2-3	-
CASSPDSYDYGYTF	TGTGCCAGCAGCCCCGATTCTTACGACTATGGCTACACCTTC	-	TRBV7-2	TRBJ1-2	-
CATGPPGRTDTQYF	TGTGCCACCGGGCCCCCTGGGCGAACAGATACGCAGTATTTT	many	TRBV3-1	TRBJ2-3	-
CASSQDLASRSYNEQFF	TGTGCCAGCAGCCAAGATCTGGCTAGCAGGAGCTACAATGAGCAGTTCTTC	-	TRBV4-2	TRBJ2-1	-
CASSQDGDRGYSPLHF	TGTGCCAGCAGCCAAGATGGAGACAGGGGTTATTCACCCCTCCACTTT	many	TRBV4-2	TRBJ1-6	TRBD1
CASSHLGTSGSEQYF	TGTGCCAGCAGCCATCTCGGGACTAGCGGGAGCGAGCAGTACTTC	many	TRBV14	TRBJ2-7	TRBD2
CSVELRRGTDTQYF	TGCAGCGTTGAGCTGAGGAGGGGCACAGATACGCAGTATTTT	-	TRBV29-1	TRBJ2-3	-
CASSTGSRKYNEQFF	TGTGCCAGCAGCACAGGGTCCAGAAAGTACAATGAGCAGTTCTTC	-	TRBV6-6	TRBJ2-1	-
CASSLASDRVVLAKNIQYF	TGCGCCAGCAGCTTGGCCTCGGACAGGGTTGTACTAGCCAAAAACATTCAGTACTTC	many	TRBV5-1	TRBJ2-4	TRBD1
CSVEATVAAPGYTF	TGCAGCGTTGAAGCTACAGTGGCGGCCCCTGGCTACACCTTC	-	TRBV29-1	TRBJ1-2	-
CASSEWTTYNEQFF	TGTGCCAGCAGTGAGTGGACTACCTACAATGAGCAGTTCTTC	few	TRBV2	TRBJ2-1	-
CSVGAGAGGDEQYF	TGCAGCGTTGGGGCGGGGGCCGGAGGGGATGAGCAGTACTTC	-	TRBV29-1	TRBJ2-5	-
CASSLATSGSWTYEQYF	TGTGCCAGCAGCTTAGCAACTAGCGGGAGTTGGACCTACGAGCAGTACTTC	many	TRBV7-2	TRBJ2-7	TRBD2
CASTRDRVYEQYF	TGTGCCAGCACCCGGGACAGGGTGTACGAGCAGTACTTC	-	TRBV6-2/TRBV6-3	TRBJ2-7	TRBD1
CASSGNSGPYEQYF	TGTGCCAGCAGCGGCAATAGCGGTCCCTACGAGCAGTACTTC	-	TRBV7-2	TRBJ2-7	-
CASSFTDRPPYGYTF	TGTGCCAGCAGCTTTACTGACAGGCCCCCCTATGGCTACACCTTC	-	TRBV5-6	TRBJ1-2	-
CASSSDNSYEQYF	TGTGCCAGCAGCTCGGACAATTCCTACGAGCAGTACTTC	-	TRBV7-3	TRBJ2-7	-
CASSFNWGDYGYTF	TGTGCCAGCAGTTTTAATTGGGGTGACTATGGCTACACCTTC	many	TRBV28	TRBJ1-2	-
CASSARLAANEQFF	TGTGCCAGCAGCGCGAGACTAGCCGCCAATGAGCAGTTCTTC	-	TRBV4-2	TRBJ2-1	TRBD2
CSVEDSGQYF	TGCAGCGTCGAGGACAGTGGCCAGTACTTC	-	TRBV29-1	TRBJ2-5	-
CSVAQGANYGYTF	TGCAGCGTTGCGCAGGGAGCTAACTATGGCTACACCTTC	once	TRBV29-1	TRBJ1-2	-
CASSSPRLAGHNEQFF	TGTGCCAGCAGCTCCCCAAGACTAGCGGGACACAATGAGCAGTTCTTC	many	TRBV11-3	TRBJ2-1	TRBD2
CASSLGVVGYTF	TGTGCCAGCAGCTTAGGTGTAGTAGGCTACACCTTC	few	TRBV13	TRBJ1-2	-
CASSPRWGLNIQYF	TGCGCCAGCAGCCCCCGATGGGGTTTGAACATTCAGTACTTC	-	TRBV4-1	TRBJ2-4	-
CATSDFSADSYDEQFF	TGTGCCACCAGTGATTTCTCAGCAGACTCCTACGATGAGCAGTTCTTC	-	TRBV24-1	TRBJ2-1	-
CASSVETGFHTEAFF	TGTGCCAGCAGTGTAGAGACAGGGTTTCACACTGAAGCTTTCTTT	few	TRBV2	TRBJ1-1	TRBD1
CASSRIGTGAYNEQFF	TGTGCCAGCAGCCGAATAGGGACTGGGGCCTACAATGAGCAGTTCTTC	once	TRBV7-3	TRBJ2-1	-
CASSFGTGMNTGELFF	TGCGCCAGCAGCTTTGGGACAGGGATGAACACCGGGGAGCTGTTTTTT	-	TRBV5-1	TRBJ2-2	TRBD1
CASGRGLAGYNEQFF	TGCGCCAGCGGACGAGGACTAGCGGGCTACAATGAGCAGTTCTTC	few	TRBV5-1	TRBJ2-1	TRBD2
CSALGAYEQYF	TGCAGCGCCCTGGGAGCCTACGAGCAGTACTTC	-	TRBV29-1	TRBJ2-7	-
CSARLAGRKVNEQFF	TGCAGTGCTAGACTAGCGGGGAGAAAGGTAAATGAGCAGTTCTTC	-	TRBV20-1	TRBJ2-1	TRBD2
CASSQAADRTYYEQYF	TGTGCCAGCAGCCAAGCTGCGGACAGGACTTACTACGAGCAGTACTTC	-	TRBV4-2	TRBJ2-7	TRBD1
CASSQGSGPYEQYF	TGTGCCAGCAGCCAAGGTAGCGGACCCTACGAGCAGTACTTC	many	TRBV3-1	TRBJ2-7	-
CASSRSGSRNEQFF	TGTGCCAGCAGTCGTAGCGGGAGTCGCAATGAGCAGTTCTTC	-	TRBV3-1	TRBJ2-1	TRBD2
CASSLSGRPLTYEQYF	TGTGCCAGCAGTCTTAGCGGGAGGCCTCTCACCTACGAGCAGTACTTC	many	TRBV28	TRBJ2-7	TRBD2
CASSVELAGDSVDTQYF	TGTGCCAGCAGCGTAGAATTAGCGGGAGATAGTGTAGATACGCAGTATTTT	-	TRBV9	TRBJ2-3	TRBD2
CSATEGRSYEQYF	TGCAGCGCTACTGAGGGACGGTCCTACGAGCAGTACTTC	-	TRBV29-1	TRBJ2-7	-